One sample yielded the 21 T cell receptor beta chains listed below, sequenced in a study of cytomegalovirus exposure and HLA in healthy donors. Vbeta (60) and Jbeta (13) primers were used in the PCR. TCRdb keeps only in-frame clones here, not all; method: immunoSEQ multiplex PCR. The repertoire consists of nearly 200,000 clones, with roughly 80% occurring once and the leading ten covering 6.5%. Material: PBMCs. The receptors stem from a woman in her forties or fifties in good health and CMV-seropositive.

This chain connects TRBV30 to TRBJ1-2, with D unclear. Germline loops: CDR1 GTSNPN, CDR2 SVGIG (reference sequence). The CDR3 loop spans 13 amino acids. The ends were cut back, 0 bases at V and 2 bases at J, with 7 bases in the middle. The CDR3 is CAWSVAENYGYTF. Written as DNA, the CDR3 is TGTGCCTGGAGTGTAGCGGAAAACTATGGCTACACCTTC.

This sequence joins TRBV5-4 and TRBJ2-3; 12 bases are a match to TRBD2. CDR3 length: 15 amino acids. The germline V gene has CDR1 SGHNT and CDR2 YYREEE (reference sequence). The ends lost 4 bases at V and 6 bases at J; junction bases unmatched: 6. In DNA, the CDR3 is TGTGCCAGCAGCCGTACTAGCGGGAGGTCTGATACGCAGTATTTT. It codes for CASSRTSGRSDTQYF.

The chain couples TRBV5-5 to TRBJ2-7; 11 bases are a match to TRBD1. There are 14 residues in the CDR3. The V gene's germline CDR1 is SGHKS and CDR2 YYEKEE (reference sequence). V gave up 4 bases and J gave up 2 bases; unmatched junction bases: 2. CDR3 in DNA: TGTGCCAGCAGCCCGGGACAGGGGGCCTACGAGCAGTACTTC. The encoded protein is CASSPGQGAYEQYF.

To note about this clone: The sample carries other DNA sequences with the same CDR3. V and J are TRBV18 and TRBJ2-5; tentative D call: TRBD2 (5 bases). Trimming left V 0 bases short and J 4 bases short, with 6 bases between. Per germline, CDR1 KGHSH and CDR2 LQKENI. The CDR3 consists of 13 residues. In DNA form, the CDR3 reads TGTGCCAGCTCACCACCCGGAGGAGAGACCCAGTACTTC. It encodes CASSPPGGETQYF. Variable domain in full (rest from reference TRBV18 and TRBJ2-5): NAGVMQNPRHLVRRRGQEARLRCSPMKGHSHVYWYRQLPEEGLKFMVYLQKENIIDESGMPKERFSAEFPKEGPSILRIQQVVRGDSAAYFCASSPPGGETQYFGPGTRLLVL.

This chain links TRBV7-2 with TRBJ2-2, with D tentatively TRBD1 (6 bases). The CDR3 runs 16 residues. Trimming stripped 5 bases from V and 6 bases from J, with 19 bases between. CDR1 and CDR2 from the germline V gene are SGHTA and FQGNSA. CDR3 coding DNA: TGTGCCAGCAGCGAACAGCCCACAGGGATGGCCGGGGAGCTGTTTTTT. It translates to CASSEQPTGMAGELFF.

The chain recombines TRBV28 with TRBJ2-7; tentative D call: TRBD2 (6 bases). The CDR3 extends over 13 amino acids. Trimming removed 8 bases at V and 5 bases at J, with 16 bases between. Germline loops: CDR1 MDHEN, CDR2 SYDVKM. CDR3 in amino acids: CASGTGVWDEQYF. For the CDR3, the DNA is TGTGCCAGCGGTACGGGGGTATGGGACGAGCAGTACTTC.

The genes are TRBV19 and TRBJ2-4; D may be TRBD2 (6 bases). Trimming removed 10 bases at V and 5 bases at J, with 9 bases between. CDR1 is LNHDA, CDR2 SQIVND, per germline (reference sequence). The CDR3 is 11 residues long. CDR3 sequence: CATGGENIQYF. In DNA, the CDR3 is TGTGCCACCGGAGGGGAAAACATTCAGTACTTC. Drawing the rest from reference TRBV19 and TRBJ2-4, the complete variable domain is DGGITQSPKYLFRKEGQNVTLSCEQNLNHDAMYWYRQDPGQGLRLIYYSQIVNDFQKGDIAEGYSVSREKKESFPLTVTSAQKNPTAFYLCATGGENIQYFGAGTRLSVL.

The chain recombines TRBV10-1 with TRBJ2-7; tentatively, D is TRBD1 (6 bases). The CDR3 has 13 residues. V gave up 4 bases and J gave up 6 bases, with 13 bases separating them. Germline V gene data show CDR1 as WNHNN and CDR2 as SYGVQD (reference sequence). The CDR3 spells CASSGQALGEQYF. The CDR3 nucleotides read TGCGCCAGCAGTGGACAGGCCCTAGGCGAGCAGTACTTC.

Details on this clone: Other DNA sequences in the sample encode the same CDR3. The rearrangement joins TRBV15 to TRBJ1-1, with a tentative D call TRBD1 (5 bases). The germline V gene encodes CDR1 LNHNV and CDR2 YYDKDF (reference sequence). The CDR3 is 17 residues long. Trimming cost V 0 bases and J 0 bases, with 14 bases left between them. The CDR3 DNA reads TGTGCCACCAGCAGAGAACCCTCCCAGGGTATGAACACTGAAGCTTTCTTT. It translates to CATSREPSQGMNTEAFF.

This sequence joins TRBV6-5 and TRBJ1-5, with 8 nucleotides matching TRBD1. Trimming removed 6 bases from V and 4 bases from J; junction bases left unmatched: 8. The CDR3 has 15 amino acids. Germline assignment: CDR1 MNHEY and CDR2 SVGAGI. In nucleotides, the CDR3 is TGTGCCAGCAGGCAAACAGGGACAGGAAATCAGCCCCAGCATTTT. Translating it yields CASRQTGTGNQPQHF.

The CDR3 region is CASRGLAGTGELFF. Written as DNA, the CDR3 is TGTGCCAGTAGGGGACTAGCGGGGACCGGGGAGCTGTTTTTT. The V and J genes are TRBV19 and TRBJ2-2; 13 nucleotides line up with TRBD2. The CDR3 length is 14 residues. Germline CDR1 LNHDA, CDR2 SQIVND (reference sequence). With V trimmed by 6 bases and J by 5 bases, 0 bases remained unmatched.

Only one count was recorded for this clone. DNA for the CDR3: TGCGCCAGCAGCTTTAGGGGAATCGACAATCAGCCCCAGCATTTT. Translation: CASSFRGIDNQPQHF. The gene calls are TRBV5-1 and TRBJ1-5; D is perhaps TRBD1 (5 bases). The CDR3 has 15 amino acids. Germline assignment: CDR1 SGHRS and CDR2 YFSETQ. Trimming stripped 2 bases from V and 3 bases from J, with 12 bases between.

This clone was found a few times. The chain couples TRBV7-2 to TRBJ2-3, with D maybe TRBD1 (6 bases). Trimming removed 8 bases at V and 5 bases at J, with 11 bases between. The CDR3 is 12 residues long. Germline values: CDR1 SGHTA, CDR2 FQGNSA. The DNA for the CDR3 is TGTGCCAGCCTGGGCAGGGGAGATACGCAGTATTTT. Translating it yields CASLGRGDTQYF.

This chain links TRBV6-5 with TRBJ1-3; D gene uncertain. The CDR3 loop spans 15 amino acids. Germline V gives CDR1 MNHEY, CDR2 SVGAGI. Trimming removed 6 bases from V and 2 bases from J, with 14 bases in between. CDR3 loop: CASSRFSEAGNTIYF. The CDR3 nucleotides are TGTGCCAGCAGCCGATTTTCCGAGGCTGGAAACACCATATATTTT.

This clone was picked up one time. The chain carries TRBV5-4 and TRBJ2-5; 8 bases map to TRBD2. The assigned J gene may be wrong: the sequence end matches TRBJ2-7 better. From germline, CDR1 is SGHNT and CDR2 YYREEE (reference sequence). The CDR3 length is 13 residues. CDR3 amino acids: CASTKSGGYEQYF. The CDR3 DNA reads as TGTGCCAGCACCAAAAGCGGGGGCTACGAGCAGTACTTC.

Worth noting for this clone: This sample includes further DNA sequences coding for the same CDR3. The DNA of the CDR3 is TGTGCCAGCAGCGTAGGTCTAGCGGGGTACAATGAGCAGTTCTTC. It yields the protein CASSVGLAGYNEQFF. V usage is TRBV9 and J usage is TRBJ2-1; 9 nucleotides align to TRBD2. V trimming: 0 bases; J trimming: 4 bases; junction bases outside the gene matches: 2. CDR3 length: 15 residues. Germline lookup yields CDR1 SGDLS and CDR2 YYNGEE.

V and J are TRBV5-4 and TRBJ2-7; 8 bases align to TRBD2. The CDR3 totals 16 residues. Germline V CDR1 and CDR2: SGHNT, YYREEE (reference sequence). After removal of 4 bases from V and 5 bases from J, the junction contained 14 bases not matched to a gene. For the CDR3, the DNA is TGTGCCAGCAGCCGGGACGGGGGGGCCGGTTTGGACGAGCAGTACTTC. Translating gives CASSRDGGAGLDEQYF.

The chain carries TRBV5-1 and TRBJ2-3, with 14 nucleotides matching TRBD2. Germline CDR1 is SGHRS and CDR2 is YFSETQ. V shed 6 bases and J 3 bases; nucleotides not matched to a gene: 9. The CDR3 spans 17 residues. The CDR3 is CASNERLAGGRTDTQYF. CDR3 coding DNA: TGCGCCAGCAATGAACGACTAGCGGGAGGGCGGACAGATACGCAGTATTTT.

This clone was detected a few times. Relative to the germline gene, one junction end is altered; a read error may explain this. The chain's CDR3 is CSSSPYQASSYEQYF. The CDR3 bases are TGTTCCAGCAGCCCCTACCAAGCGAGCTCCTACGAGCAGTACTTC. The rearrangement links TRBV7-9 to TRBJ2-7; D uncertain. The CDR3 sequence is 15 residues long. Germline CDR1 reads SEHNR; CDR2 reads FQNEAQ (reference sequence). Full variable domain (outside the CDR3, taken from reference TRBV7-9 and TRBJ2-7): DTGVSQNPRHKITKRGQNVTFRCDPISEHNRLYWYRQTLGQGPEFLTYFQNEAQLEKSRLLSDRFSAERPKGSFSTLEIQRTEQGDSAMYLCSSSPYQASSYEQYFGPGTRLTVT.

The DNA for the CDR3 is TGCGCCAGCAGCCAAGATAGCGGAAGCTCCTACGAGCAGTACTTC. It codes for CASSQDSGSSYEQYF. The gene calls are TRBV4-1 and TRBJ2-5; a weak D match, TRBD2 (6 bases). Gene TRBJ2-7 matches the end of the DNA better, so the J call may be wrong. Germline loops: CDR1 MGHRA, CDR2 YSYEKL. This CDR3 spans 15 amino acids.

The chain couples TRBV5-6 to TRBJ1-3; tentatively, D is TRBD1 (5 bases). In germline, CDR1 is SGHDT, CDR2 YYEEEE. This CDR3 region has 15 residues. Trimming pared 3 bases from V and 1 base from J, leaving 11 bases between. The CDR3 coding sequence is TGTGCCAGCAGCTCGTCCGGGGGATCTGGAAACACCATATATTTT. Amino acid sequence: CASSSSGGSGNTIYF.